This T cell receptor (beta chain) comes out of a study of blood T cell repertoires in COVID-19. V was pared by 4 bases and J by 7 bases, with 12 bases of the junction left unmatched. The CDR3 extends over 16 amino acids. Per the germline V gene, CDR1 is LGHDT and CDR2 is YNNKEL (reference sequence). Profiled with immunoSEQ multiplex PCR; TCRdb holds only in-frame clones, not every one. The sample contains fewer than 250,000 clones, around 80% of which appear only once. This receptor was obtained from a woman older than 75 with COVID-19, enrolled during active disease. Sequenced material: peripheral blood. The V gene is TRBV3-1 (or the pseudogene TRBV3-2), the J gene TRBJ2-3, with TRBD2 matching over 9 bases. The CDR3 region has the DNA TGTGCCAGCAGCCGTAGCGGGGGCGCTGACTCGAATACGCAGTATTTT. Protein product: CASSRSGGADSNTQYF.